These 13 T cell receptor beta chains share one sample of origin, sequenced in a study of early T cells in non-severe SARS-CoV-2 infection. TCRdb redid the calling of the 5' RACE reads with MiXCR, one entry per CDR3 protein. The sample has some 80,000 distinct CDR3 sequences, about 10% seen once. This material consisted of whole blood, taken at baseline. The receptors here all came from an adult who was a healthcare worker with PCR-confirmed SARS-CoV-2 infection or an uninfected control (not recorded which).

This clonotype occurred many times. The rearrangement uses TRBV6-1 and TRBJ2-7; 8 bases are a match to TRBD1. The CDR3 is made up of 15 amino acids. Germline-derived CDR1 and CDR2 are MNHNS and SASEGT. The V gene end was trimmed by 8 bases and the J gene end by 2 bases; junction bases not matched to a gene: 11. This chain's CDR3 is CASEKYRGSTYEQYF. The DNA of the CDR3 is TGTGCCAGCGAGAAATACAGGGGGTCCACCTACGAGCAGTACTTC.

This clonotype has ten or more counts. The rearrangement links TRBV9 to TRBJ2-3, with D perhaps TRBD2 (6 bases). In germline, CDR1 is SGDLS, CDR2 YYNGEE. V lost 4 bases and J 5 bases, leaving 17 bases between the germline ends. The CDR3 is 15 residues long. Here the CDR3 reads CASSPRPGTQDTQYF. DNA for the CDR3: TGTGCCAGCAGCCCGCGTCCCGGGACTCAAGATACGCAGTATTTT.

The V gene is TRBV5-1, the J gene TRBJ2-3; 7 nucleotides line up with TRBD2. The CDR3 consists of 17 residues. Losses at the gene ends were 2 bases for V and 5 bases for J; bases not matched to a gene: 14. Germline values: CDR1 SGHRS, CDR2 YFSETQ. CDR3 sequence reads: CASSFRAIATGGDTQYF. CDR3 nucleotide sequence: TGCGCCAGCAGCTTCCGGGCCATCGCGACGGGAGGAGATACGCAGTATTTT.

J is TRBJ2-5 and V is TRBV3-1; 10 bases fit TRBD2. The V segment lost 1 base and the J segment 4 bases; nucleotides outside the gene matches: 9. The germline V gene has CDR1 LGHDT and CDR2 YNNKEL (reference sequence). CDR3 length: 17 residues. The CDR3 nucleotides read TGTGCCAGCAGCCAAGGAGCCCATATAGCGGGAGGAGAGACCCAGTACTTC. The encoded protein is CASSQGAHIAGGETQYF.

This clonotype was counted between two and nine times. J is TRBJ2-3 and V is TRBV19; TRBD2 matches at 12 bases. The CDR3 consists of 17 residues. V lost 4 bases, J lost 5 bases, and 10 bases stayed unmatched. The germline CDR1 and CDR2 sequences are LNHDA and SQIVND (reference sequence). DNA for the CDR3: TGTGCCAGTAGTACGCTGACTAGCGGGAGAGAGATAGATACGCAGTATTTT. This codes for CASSTLTSGREIDTQYF.

This clonotype was detected many times. The J gene is TRBJ1-3, the V gene TRBV12-3 or TRBV12-4; D remains ambiguous. The V end was cut by 8 bases, the J end by 0 bases, with 14 bases between. CDR3 length equals 15 residues. DNA of the CDR3: TGTGCCAGCGCCGTGTCGTCGAGCTCTGGAAACACCATATATTTT. It yields the protein CASAVSSSSGNTIYF.

The J gene is TRBJ2-1, the V gene TRBV28; 8 bases are a match to TRBD2. This CDR3 contains 19 residues. Germline V gives CDR1 MDHEN, CDR2 SYDVKM. The ends lost 3 bases at V and 0 bases at J; junction bases unmatched: 13. CDR3 sequence: CASSFGSSGPLSSYNEQFF. Written as DNA, the CDR3 is TGTGCCAGCAGTTTTGGGTCTAGCGGGCCTCTCAGCTCCTACAATGAGCAGTTCTTC.

The chain carries TRBV28 and TRBJ1-2; 7 bases align to TRBD1. Germline lookup yields CDR1 MDHEN and CDR2 SYDVKM. J lost 4 bases, V lost 5 bases, and 4 bases had no gene match. CDR3 length: 13 residues. The CDR3 nucleotides are TGTGCCAGCAGTCCGGGACAGATCTATGGCTACACCTTC. It specifies CASSPGQIYGYTF.

This clonotype has ten or more counts. The J gene is TRBJ1-4, the V gene TRBV27, with D possibly TRBD1 on 5 matching bases. The germline CDR1 and CDR2 sequences are MNHEY and SMNVEV (reference sequence). Trimming left V 6 bases short and J 4 bases short, with 15 bases between. The CDR3 has 15 amino acids. CDR3 residues: CASSPPDSRNEKLFF. The CDR3 region has the DNA TGTGCCAGCAGCCCCCCCGACAGCCGTAATGAAAAACTGTTTTTT.

This chain links TRBV27 with TRBJ2-7; D call uncertain. This CDR3 comprises 15 residues. The V end lost 1 base, the J end lost 1 base, and 11 bases lay between the germline ends. Germline V gene lookup returns CDR1 MNHEY and CDR2 SMNVEV (reference sequence). CDR3 protein: CASSLLAGKSYEQYF. The CDR3 region has the DNA TGTGCCAGCAGTTTATTGGCAGGAAAGTCCTACGAGCAGTACTTC.

This clonotype was detected many times. Here the CDR3 DNA reads TGTGCCAGCAGATTTGGACAGGCATACGAGCAGTACTTC. Translated, it gives CASRFGQAYEQYF. The chain is built from TRBV27 and TRBJ2-7; TRBD1 matches at 7 bases. Trimming took 6 bases from V and 4 from J; bases not matched to a gene: 6. This CDR3 is 13 amino acids long. In germline, CDR1 is MNHEY, CDR2 SMNVEV (reference sequence).

The J gene is TRBJ2-2, the V gene TRBV7-6, with no clear D. The V and J ends lost 1 base and 2 bases respectively, with 11 bases between them. Germline loops: CDR1 SGHVS, CDR2 FNYEAQ. CDR3 length equals 16 residues. The CDR3 region has the DNA TGTGCCAGCAGCTTAGGGCCAGGCCCCAACACCGGGGAGCTGTTTTTT. Protein product: CASSLGPGPNTGELFF. Full variable domain (missing parts from reference TRBV7-6 and TRBJ2-2): GAGVSQSPRYKVTKRGQDVALRCDPISGHVSLYWYRQALGQGPEFLTYFNYEAQQDKSGLPNDRFSAERPEGSISTLTIQRTEQRDSAMYRCASSLGPGPNTGELFFGEGSRLTVL.

V and J are TRBV9 and TRBJ2-5; D tentatively fits TRBD1 or TRBD2 (5 bases each). CDR3 length: 14 amino acids. V was pared by 2 bases and J by 0 bases, with 8 bases between. Germline lookup yields CDR1 SGDLS and CDR2 YYNGEE. CDR3 protein: CASSVGENQETQYF. DNA of the CDR3: TGTGCCAGCAGCGTGGGGGAAAACCAAGAGACCCAGTACTTC.